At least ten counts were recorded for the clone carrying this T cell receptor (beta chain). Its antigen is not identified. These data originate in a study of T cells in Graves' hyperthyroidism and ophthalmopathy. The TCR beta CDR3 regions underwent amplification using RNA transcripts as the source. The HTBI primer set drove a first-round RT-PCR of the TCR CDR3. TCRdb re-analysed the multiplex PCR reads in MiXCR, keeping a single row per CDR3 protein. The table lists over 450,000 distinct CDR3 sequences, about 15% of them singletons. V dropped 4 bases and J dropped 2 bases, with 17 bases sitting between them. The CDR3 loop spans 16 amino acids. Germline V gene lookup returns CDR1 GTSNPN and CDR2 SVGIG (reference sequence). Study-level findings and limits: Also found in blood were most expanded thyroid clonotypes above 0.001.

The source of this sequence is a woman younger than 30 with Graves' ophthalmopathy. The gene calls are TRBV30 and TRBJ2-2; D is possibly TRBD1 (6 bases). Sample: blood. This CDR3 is CAWTLIGTLNTGELFF. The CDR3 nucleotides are TGTGCCTGGACTCTGATTGGGACACTTAACACCGGGGAGCTGTTTTTT.